One sample yielded the 22 T cell receptor beta chains listed below, sequenced in a study of blood T cell repertoires in COVID-19 (dated by TCRdb to between 2020 and 2021). The receptor library was made with the immunoSEQ multiplex PCR assay. Held by TCRdb, this immuneACCESS table contains in-frame sequences only and omits some clones. Under half of the omission traces to an unresolved V gene where checked; the cause of the rest is unknown. The sample table shows a few hundred thousand clones, and about 86% are seen once. The ten largest clones represent around 4.1% of the sample. The specimen sequenced was PBMCs or T cells enriched from blood (not recorded which). These receptors originate from a young man with acute COVID-19.

The chain is built from TRBV18 and TRBJ2-3; D is undetermined. This CDR3 has 14 amino acids. Germline V gene data show CDR1 as KGHSH and CDR2 as LQKENI. With 8 bases removed from V and 1 base from J, the gap between germline ends came to 13 bases. CDR3 in amino acids: CASPTQAGTDTQYF. The CDR3 region has the DNA TGTGCCAGCCCCACGCAGGCCGGCACAGATACGCAGTATTTT.

As to this clone: Distinct nucleotide sequences in the sample also encode this CDR3. The CDR3 DNA follows: TGTGCCAGCAGTGGGGGCAGTCAGCCCCAGCATTTT. It specifies CASSGGSQPQHF. J is TRBJ1-5 and V is TRBV28; D is perhaps TRBD1 (6 bases). The CDR3 is made up of 12 amino acids. Trimming removed 5 bases from V and 6 bases from J, with 8 bases in between. The germline CDR1 and CDR2 sequences are MDHEN and SYDVKM.

CDR3 in amino acids: CASSEGLYLTGGPEMNTEAFF. The CDR3, as DNA: TGTGCCAGCAGTGAAGGTCTATATTTGACAGGGGGGCCGGAGATGAACACTGAAGCTTTCTTT. The chain recombines TRBV2 with TRBJ1-1, with 9 bases matching TRBD1. The CDR3 consists of 21 residues. Germline V gives CDR1 SNHLY, CDR2 FYNNEI. The V and J ends lost 1 base and 0 bases, in that order; junction bases with no gene match: 18.

The chain uses TRBV14 and TRBJ2-2; 7 bases line up with TRBD1. Looked up from germline, CDR1 is SGHDN and CDR2 is FVKESK. The CDR3 is made up of 16 amino acids. Unmatched junction bases numbered 7, after V lost 1 base and J lost 5 bases. The CDR3 nucleotides read TGTGCCAGCAGCCAAGGGACAGGAGTATTGACCGGGGAGCTGTTTTTT. Translated, it gives CASSQGTGVLTGELFF.

J is TRBJ2-5 and V is TRBV29-1; 7 bases map to TRBD1. Germline loops: CDR1 SQVTM, CDR2 ANQGSEA. This CDR3 has 12 residues. J gave up 2 bases and V 5 bases, and 2 bases lay outside the gene matches. The CDR3 reads CSVTRGQETQYF. The CDR3 bases are TGCAGCGTTACCAGGGGGCAAGAGACCCAGTACTTC.

This chain connects TRBV5-1 to TRBJ2-1, with 7 bases identical to TRBD2. Germline assignment: CDR1 SGHRS and CDR2 YFSETQ. Unmatched junction bases numbered 9, after V lost 4 bases and J lost 8 bases. This CDR3 has 14 residues. Here the CDR3 DNA reads TGCGCCAGCAGCCCCGGGACTAAAGGAGATGAGCAGTTCTTC. Its protein is CASSPGTKGDEQFF.

The J gene is TRBJ1-4, the V gene TRBV6-5, with D maybe TRBD1 (5 bases). Trimming cost V 1 base and J 7 bases, with 13 bases left between them. This CDR3 has 15 residues. CDR1 and CDR2 (germline): MNHEY, SVGAGI. The CDR3 protein is CASSYFSGLGEKLFF. CDR3 DNA: TGTGCCAGCAGTTACTTTTCAGGGTTGGGTGAAAAACTGTTTTTT.

This clone appeared a few times. The chain links TRBV11-3 to TRBJ2-7, with unresolved D. The CDR3 sequence is 15 residues long. Germline V gene data show CDR1 as SGHNT and CDR2 as YENEEA. The ends were cut back, 1 base at V and 2 bases at J, with 12 bases in the middle. The CDR3 spells CASSLGWSVAYEQYV. The CDR3 DNA reads TGTGCCAGCAGCTTAGGATGGTCAGTTGCCTACGAGCAGTACGTC.

V usage is TRBV6-5 and J usage is TRBJ1-2; 9 nucleotides agree with TRBD1. From germline, CDR1 is MNHEY and CDR2 SVGAGI. Germline trimming cut 5 bases from V and 8 bases from J; bases unmatched to any gene: 9. The CDR3 covers 14 residues. The CDR3 loop reads CASSNGQGSSGYTF. The CDR3 DNA reads TGTGCCAGCAGTAACGGACAGGGGAGCTCGGGCTACACCTTC.

The chain recombines TRBV28 with TRBJ1-3; TRBD1 might be the D (5 bases). The CDR3 is made up of 14 amino acids. V lost 4 bases and J lost 7, with 14 bases in between. Per germline, CDR1 MDHEN and CDR2 SYDVKM. In nucleotides, the CDR3 is TGTGCCAGCAGTTCCCACACAGGTTTTAACACCATATATTTT. Translation: CASSSHTGFNTIYF.

The chain couples TRBV28 to TRBJ2-3, with TRBD2 as a possible D gene (6 bases). Looked up from germline, CDR1 is MDHEN and CDR2 is SYDVKM. The CDR3 length is 14 residues. Trimming removed 6 bases from V and 5 bases from J, with 15 bases in between. The DNA for the CDR3 is TGTGCCAGCAGGGGACCGGGAGTGAAAGATACGCAGTATTTT. It is translated as CASRGPGVKDTQYF.

CDR3 DNA: TGTGCCAGCAGCTTATTGGGGCTGGACACTGAAGCTTTCTTT. Its protein product is CASSLLGLDTEAFF. V is TRBV5-4 and J is TRBJ1-1, with D perhaps TRBD1 (5 bases). V lost 2 bases to trimming and J lost 3 bases, with 11 bases between them. The CDR3 runs 14 residues. From germline, CDR1 is SGHNT and CDR2 YYREEE (reference sequence).

V gene TRBV27 combines with J gene TRBJ1-5, with D possibly matching TRBD1 (6 bases). Trimming took 6 bases from V and 7 from J, leaving 10 bases between them. Germline values: CDR1 MNHEY, CDR2 SMNVEV (reference sequence). This CDR3 is built from 12 residues. CDR3 coding DNA: TGTGCCAGCAGACAGGGTGGCCAGCCCCAGCATTTT. The encoded protein is CASRQGGQPQHF.

The chain is built from TRBV21-1 and TRBJ2-3; the table names TRBD1, a call not compared with the DNA. TRBV21-1 is recorded as a pseudogene. This CDR3 is 18 amino acids long. The CDR3 region has the DNA TGTGCCAGCAGCAACCGACAGGGCTTGGGGATTAGCACAGATACGCAGTATTTT. Translation gives CASSNRQGLGISTDTQYF.

This clone was detected only once. This rearrangement joins TRBV29-1 to TRBJ2-3, with 7 bases that match TRBD2. Germline CDR1 reads SQVTM; CDR2 reads ANQGSEA. This CDR3 has 15 residues. Trimming at V came to 5 bases and at J to 3 bases, leaving 11 bases not matched to a gene. CDR3 protein: CSVKRWEGHTDTQYF. The CDR3 DNA sequence: TGCAGCGTTAAAAGGTGGGAGGGGCATACAGATACGCAGTATTTT.

This chain joins TRBV5-1 and TRBJ2-1; 11 bases map to TRBD2. This CDR3 is built from 15 residues. J gave up 7 bases and V 1 base, and 4 bases lay outside the gene matches. CDR1 and CDR2 (germline): SGHRS, YFSETQ. The CDR3 DNA is TGCGCCAGCAGCTTGTACACTAGCGGGGGAAATGAGCAGTTCTTC. Translated, it gives CASSLYTSGGNEQFF. Full variable domain (outside the CDR3, taken from reference TRBV5-1 and TRBJ2-1): KAGVTQTPRYLIKTRGQQVTLSCSPISGHRSVSWYQQTPGQGLQFLFEYFSETQRNKGNFPGRFSGRQFSNSRSEMNVSTLELGDSALYLCASSLYTSGGNEQFFGPGTRLTVL.

As to this clone: Sequence at one end of the junction differs from germline and may be a read error. This chain joins TRBV5-1 and TRBJ2-5; D is perhaps TRBD2 (6 bases). Germline loops: CDR1 SGHRS, CDR2 YFSETQ. The CDR3 contains 13 residues. In DNA form, the CDR3 reads TGTGCCAGCAGCCCCCCCGGGAGAGAGACCCAGTACTTC. It is translated as CASSPPGRETQYF.

The chain uses TRBV13 and TRBJ1-1; D remains unclear. The CDR3 has 14 amino acids. Germline CDR1 is PRHDT and CDR2 is FYEKMQ (reference sequence). Trimming stripped 4 bases from V and 0 bases from J, with 9 bases between. The DNA for the CDR3 is TGTGCCAGCAGCTCCCCAGACTTGAACACTGAAGCTTTCTTT. Translating it yields CASSSPDLNTEAFF.

V usage is TRBV5-1 and J usage is TRBJ1-1, with 9 bases lining up with TRBD1. CDR3 length: 14 amino acids. V dropped 7 bases and J dropped 6; count of bases not matched to a gene: 10. Germline CDR1 and CDR2: SGHRS and YFSETQ. The CDR3 nucleotides read TGCGCCAGCCGATCTAGGGACAGGGTGCCTGAAGCTTTCTTT. Translated: CASRSRDRVPEAFF.

The V and J genes are TRBV10-3 and TRBJ2-1, with TRBD2 matching 13 bases. With V trimmed by 6 bases and J by 6 bases, 5 bases remained unmatched. The CDR3 covers 15 residues. CDR1 and CDR2 (germline): ENHRY, SYGVKD. In DNA, the CDR3 is TGTGCCATCAGGGCCGGGACTAGCGGGATCAATGAGCAGTTCTTC. Its translation is CAIRAGTSGINEQFF.

The V call is TRBV15, the J call TRBJ2-7; D may be TRBD1 (8 bases). Germline CDR1 is LNHNV and CDR2 is YYDKDF (reference sequence). Trimming cost V 3 bases and J 6 bases, with 18 bases left between them. This CDR3 is 15 amino acids long. CDR3 loop: CATSSSGQGGLEQYV. The CDR3 DNA reads as TGTGCCACCAGCAGCTCTGGACAGGGAGGGCTCGAGCAGTACGTC.

This chain uses TRBV28 with TRBJ2-5, with D tentatively TRBD1 (6 bases). V gave up 4 bases and J gave up 5 bases, with 17 bases separating them. Germline V gives CDR1 MDHEN, CDR2 SYDVKM. The CDR3 length is 15 residues. In DNA form, the CDR3 reads TGTGCCAGCAGTTCACCCGGGACACGCGATGAGACCCAGTACTTC. It encodes CASSSPGTRDETQYF.